A single sample gave rise to the 28 T cell receptor beta chains below, sequenced in a study of cytomegalovirus exposure and HLA in healthy donors. 60 Vbeta and 13 Jbeta primers were used in PCR. The protocol was immunoSEQ multiplex PCR, while the TCRdb copy is restricted to in-frame clones and leaves out a portion. The repertoire includes 120,000 or so clones, about 80% of them detected once, and less than 9.5% sits in the top ten. The sample taken for sequencing was PBMCs. These receptors all stem from a woman between 50 and 59 years old in good health and CMV-seropositive.

V and J are TRBV27 and TRBJ2-7, with TRBD1 identical over 8 bases. The CDR3 is made up of 14 amino acids. V shed 6 bases, J shed 1 base, and the junction held 5 bases outside the gene matches. Germline-derived CDR1 and CDR2 are MNHEY and SMNVEV (reference sequence). CDR3 nucleotide sequence: TGTGCCAGCAGGAGACAGGGGCTATCCTACGAGCAGTACTTC. Translation gives CASRRQGLSYEQYF.

V gene TRBV10-3 combines with J gene TRBJ1-5; no definite D call. Trimming pared 3 bases from V and 2 bases from J, leaving 8 bases between. The CDR3 has 14 residues. The germline V gene has CDR1 ENHRY and CDR2 SYGVKD. The CDR3 nucleotides are TGTGCCATCAGTGACTACGGGGGCAATCAGCCCCAGCATTTT. Its protein product is CAISDYGGNQPQHF.

There are a few counts of this clone. This chain links TRBV5-4 with TRBJ1-4, with D tentatively TRBD1 (5 bases). The CDR3 loop spans 14 amino acids. V was shortened by 3 bases and J by 6 bases, with 12 bases between the two germline ends. The germline CDR1 and CDR2 sequences are SGHNT and YYREEE (reference sequence). For the CDR3, the DNA is TGTGCCAGCAGCTCCCAGGGAGGGGATGAAAAACTGTTTTTT. Translation gives CASSSQGGDEKLFF.

The V call is TRBV30, the J call TRBJ2-7; D perhaps matches TRBD2 (7 bases). Looked up from germline, CDR1 is GTSNPN and CDR2 is SVGIG (reference sequence). This CDR3 comprises 15 residues. Trimming took off 3 bases at V and 3 bases at J, with 18 bases between the two ends. CDR3 sequence (DNA): TGTGCCTGGAGGGGGGGGCGGGGAAGGGGCTACGAGCAGTACTTC. Its translation is CAWRGGRGRGYEQYF.

This clone showed up just a few times. V and J are TRBV7-6 and TRBJ2-7, with a tentative D call TRBD1 (6 bases). V lost 2 bases to trimming and J lost 4 bases, with 12 bases between them. Germline CDR1 is SGHVS and CDR2 is FNYEAQ. The CDR3 extends over 14 amino acids. DNA for the CDR3: TGTGCCAGCAGCTTAACAGGGTATGGTTACGAGCAGTACTTC. Amino acid sequence: CASSLTGYGYEQYF.

This clone was seen just once. This chain connects TRBV5-1 to TRBJ1-1; TRBD1 matches at 7 bases. V shed 1 base and J 1 base; nucleotides not matched to a gene: 16. CDR1 SGHRS and CDR2 YFSETQ come from the germline V gene. The CDR3 runs 19 residues. The CDR3 is CASSLSLSGQLTGNTEAFF. The CDR3, as DNA: TGCGCCAGCAGCTTGTCGCTCTCGGGACAGCTTACAGGGAACACTGAAGCTTTCTTT.

The CDR3 is CARPRQGSVGGYTF. CDR3 DNA sequence: TGTGCCCGGCCCCGACAGGGTTCCGTCGGTGGCTACACCTTC. J is TRBJ1-2 and V is TRBV30; 7 positions match TRBD1. V dropped 8 bases and J dropped 7; count of bases not matched to a gene: 16. The CDR3 length is 14 residues. Looked up from germline, CDR1 is GTSNPN and CDR2 is SVGIG (reference sequence).

This chain links TRBV27 with TRBJ2-1; D not certain. The V end was cut by 0 bases, the J end by 8 bases, with 8 bases between. This CDR3 has 13 residues. Germline assignment: CDR1 MNHEY and CDR2 SMNVEV (reference sequence). The CDR3 sequence: CASSLSNFDEQFF. The CDR3 bases are TGTGCCAGCAGTTTATCGAACTTCGATGAGCAGTTCTTC.

The chain has TRBV6-6 and TRBJ1-3; 7 bases align to TRBD1. Trimming cost V 5 bases and J 5 bases; bases outside gene matches: 9. Germline CDR1 reads MNHNY; CDR2 reads SVGAGI (reference sequence). The CDR3 length is 15 residues. The CDR3, as DNA: TGTGCCAGCAGTCGTAGACAGGGTCTGCGAAACACCATATATTTT. Protein: CASSRRQGLRNTIYF.

The chain is built from TRBV5-1 and TRBJ1-4; weak D call: TRBD1 (6 bases). CDR1 is SGHRS, CDR2 YFSETQ, per germline. Between the trimmed V and J ends, which lost 5 bases and 4 bases, there was a span of 12 bases. The CDR3 length is 14 residues. CDR3 sequence: CASSQTGFNEKLFF. Here the CDR3 DNA reads TGCGCCAGCAGTCAGACAGGCTTTAATGAAAAACTGTTTTTT.

The J gene is TRBJ2-2, the V gene TRBV10-3, with a weak D call TRBD1 (5 bases). The germline V and J ends were trimmed by 3 bases and 2 bases, with 16 bases remaining between them. The CDR3 runs 17 residues. Per germline, CDR1 ENHRY and CDR2 SYGVKD. CDR3 bases: TGTGCCATCAGTGATGCGAAGGCAGGGTTCAACACCGGGGAGCTGTTTTTT. Translation gives CAISDAKAGFNTGELFF.

The rearrangement joins TRBV4-3 to TRBJ1-1; D call uncertain. Germline assignment: CDR1 LGHNA and CDR2 YSLEER. Trimming took off 3 bases at V and 0 bases at J, with 8 bases between the two ends. The CDR3 sequence is 14 residues long. This CDR3 reads CASSQALMNTEAFF. CDR3 sequence (DNA): TGCGCCAGCAGCCAGGCCCTGATGAACACTGAAGCTTTCTTT.

V and J are TRBV6-1 and TRBJ1-1; D may be TRBD1 (5 bases). Trimming removed 10 bases at V and 2 bases at J, with 17 bases between. Germline V lookup: CDR1 MNHNS, CDR2 SASEGT. The CDR3 length is 14 residues. The CDR3 loop reads CATLPRQGNTEAFF. The DNA for the CDR3 is TGTGCCACCCTCCCCAGGCAGGGTAACACTGAAGCTTTCTTT.

The rearrangement uses TRBV5-1 and TRBJ2-1; 11 bases fit TRBD1. The V segment lost 3 bases and the J segment 6 bases; nucleotides outside the gene matches: 5. Per the germline V gene, CDR1 is SGHRS and CDR2 is YFSETQ. CDR3 length: 15 amino acids. CDR3 loop: CASSSLDRGPNEQFF. The CDR3 region has the DNA TGCGCCAGCAGCTCCTTGGACAGGGGGCCCAATGAGCAGTTCTTC. The full variable domain, completed using reference TRBV5-1 and TRBJ2-1, is KAGVTQTPRYLIKTRGQQVTLSCSPISGHRSVSWYQQTPGQGLQFLFEYFSETQRNKGNFPGRFSGRQFSNSRSEMNVSTLELGDSALYLCASSSLDRGPNEQFFGPGTRLTVL.

This sequence joins TRBV5-4 and TRBJ2-4, with 9 bases identical to TRBD1. Germline assignment: CDR1 SGHNT and CDR2 YYREEE (reference sequence). The CDR3 runs to 14 residues. The V segment lost 6 bases and the J segment 5 bases; nucleotides outside the gene matches: 6. In DNA, the CDR3 is TGTGCCAGCACCTCCGGGACAGGGCAAAACATTCAGTACTTC. This sequence encodes CASTSGTGQNIQYF.

The table lists this clone with a few counts. The chain couples TRBV19 to TRBJ1-5; D not resolved. The V gene lost 3 bases and the J gene lost 5 bases, with 8 bases spanning the gap. The germline CDR1 and CDR2 sequences are LNHDA and SQIVND (reference sequence). The CDR3 runs to 13 residues. This CDR3 reads CASSMNIDQPQHF. The CDR3 nucleotides read TGTGCCAGTAGTATGAACATCGATCAGCCCCAGCATTTT.

The chain couples TRBV4-3 to TRBJ1-1, with D hard to call. The germline CDR1 and CDR2 sequences are LGHNA and YSLEER. The CDR3 loop spans 13 amino acids. The V end lost 0 bases, the J end lost 4 bases, and 6 bases lay between the germline ends. CDR3 in amino acids: CASSQDFSTEAFF. The DNA for the CDR3 is TGCGCCAGCAGCCAAGATTTCAGCACTGAAGCTTTCTTT.

The J gene is TRBJ1-2, the V gene TRBV15; D unresolved. V lost 0 bases to trimming and J lost 4 bases, with 18 bases between them. The CDR3 spans 17 residues. Germline V CDR1 and CDR2: LNHNV, YYDKDF (reference sequence). As DNA, the CDR3 is TGTGCCACCAGCAGAGAAGGAGTGGTCGGTTCAAGCTATGGCTACACCTTC. Protein sequence: CATSREGVVGSSYGYTF.

This chain connects TRBV4-1 to TRBJ1-2, with a weak D call TRBD1 (5 bases). V was clipped by 0 bases and J by 3 bases, with 11 bases between them. Per the germline V gene, CDR1 is MGHRA and CDR2 is YSYEKL. This CDR3 is 15 amino acids long. The CDR3 spells CASSQDRQGYYGYTF. The CDR3 DNA sequence: TGCGCCAGCAGCCAAGATCGGCAGGGATACTATGGCTACACCTTC.

The V gene is TRBV6-5, the J gene TRBJ1-1, with D unresolved. Germline V CDR1 and CDR2: MNHEY, SVGAGI. The CDR3 has 13 amino acids. Trimming took 4 bases from V and 1 from J, leaving 7 bases between them. The DNA of the CDR3 is TGTGCCAGCAGTTCACCGCGGAACACTGAAGCTTTCTTT. The encoded protein is CASSSPRNTEAFF.

The J gene is TRBJ2-1, the V gene TRBV19; TRBD1 agrees at 8 bases. CDR3 size: 15 residues. After removal of 1 base from V and 8 bases from J, the junction contained 7 bases not matched to a gene. Looked up from germline, CDR1 is LNHDA and CDR2 is SQIVND (reference sequence). The CDR3 is CASSIGGQGTDEQFF. CDR3 bases: TGTGCCAGTAGTATAGGAGGACAGGGAACAGATGAGCAGTTCTTC.

This clone occurred once. The chain is built from TRBV15 and TRBJ2-1; D possibly corresponds to TRBD1 (6 bases). Germline V gives CDR1 LNHNV, CDR2 YYDKDF (reference sequence). V was cut by 0 bases and J by 9 bases, with 15 bases left in between. The CDR3 sequence is 15 residues long. The CDR3 DNA is TGTGCCACCAGCAGAGATACAGGGACCGAGGCTGAGCAGTTCTTC. It specifies CATSRDTGTEAEQFF. The full variable domain, rest sourced from reference TRBV15 and TRBJ2-1, is DAMVIQNPRYQVTQFGKPVTLSCSQTLNHNVMYWYQQKSSQAPKLLFHYYDKDFNNEADTPDNFQSRRPNTSFCFLDIRSPGLGDTAMYLCATSRDTGTEAEQFFGPGTRLTVL.

The chain carries TRBV2 and TRBJ2-5; TRBD2 is a possible D gene (5 bases). Germline assignment: CDR1 SNHLY and CDR2 FYNNEI. The CDR3 has 13 residues. V dropped 3 bases and J dropped 5 bases, with 10 bases sitting between them. The CDR3 here is CASSDRRRETQYF. DNA for the CDR3: TGTGCCAGCAGTGACCGGAGGCGGGAGACCCAGTACTTC.

The chain couples TRBV5-1 to TRBJ2-1, with 11 bases lining up with TRBD2. This CDR3 has 15 residues. CDR1 and CDR2 from the germline V gene are SGHRS and YFSETQ. V lost 7 bases to trimming and J lost 9 bases; unmatched junction nucleotides: 12. The CDR3, as DNA: TGCGCCAGCGCTCCTTTAGCGGGAGGGCAAGGTGAGCAGTTCTTC. The encoded protein is CASAPLAGGQGEQFF.

The chain links TRBV19 to TRBJ1-5; 7 nucleotides align to TRBD1. Germline CDR1 reads LNHDA; CDR2 reads SQIVND (reference sequence). V was pared by 8 bases and J by 0 bases, with 10 bases of the junction left unmatched. The CDR3 is made up of 16 amino acids. CDR3 DNA sequence: TGTGCCAGTGGGACAGCCCAAGTTTATAGCAATCAGCCCCAGCATTTT. Its translation: CASGTAQVYSNQPQHF.

The chain has TRBV28 and TRBJ1-3, with TRBD1 identical over 7 bases. Germline V gene data show CDR1 as MDHEN and CDR2 as SYDVKM. With 4 bases clipped from V and 0 bases from J, the junction kept 3 bases outside the gene matches. The CDR3 contains 15 residues. The CDR3 region is CASSWGQISGNTIYF. For the CDR3, the DNA is TGTGCCAGCAGTTGGGGACAGATCTCTGGAAACACCATATATTTT.

The chain couples TRBV29-1 to TRBJ1-2; tentative D call: TRBD1 (6 bases). The V gene's germline CDR1 is SQVTM and CDR2 ANQGSEA. The CDR3 sequence is 11 residues long. The V and J ends lost 4 bases and 8 bases respectively, with 11 bases between them. CDR3 sequence: CSVVEGGGYTF. The CDR3 DNA reads as TGCAGCGTTGTTGAAGGGGGAGGCTACACCTTC.

This chain uses TRBV29-1 with TRBJ2-1; 13 positions agree with TRBD2. CDR3 length: 19 residues. V was pared by 3 bases and J by 3 bases, with 14 bases of the junction left unmatched. Germline V gene sequence: CDR1 SQVTM, CDR2 ANQGSEA. The CDR3 loop reads CSVEGRTSGSIGLYNEQFF. Written as DNA, the CDR3 is TGCAGCGTTGAGGGCCGGACTAGCGGGAGCATTGGTCTCTACAATGAGCAGTTCTTC.